The 29 T cell receptor beta chains presented below share a single source sample, sequenced in a study of OX40 agonist ivuxolimab in advanced cancers. Library preparation used the immunoSEQ multiplex PCR assay. The source is immuneACCESS, and TCRdb retained only in-frame sequences with V and J called. Part of the clones is not carried over; for the studies checked, unresolved V genes explain less than half of this, and the remainder is unexplained. The sample table contains fewer than 50,000 clones; only one count was recorded for roughly nine tenths of them. Together, the top ten hold roughly a sixth of the sample. The source was CD4+ or CD8+ T cells sorted from blood, collected in a trial of the OX40 agonist ivuxolimab. These receptors were taken from an adult with an advanced solid tumor such as melanoma, head and neck, liver or kidney cancer.

J is TRBJ2-1 and V is TRBV5-1, with D possibly called TRBD1 or TRBD2 (6 bases each). This CDR3 is built from 13 residues. The germline V and J ends were trimmed by 4 bases and 8 bases, with 13 bases remaining between them. Germline V gene lookup returns CDR1 SGHRS and CDR2 YFSETQ. In nucleotides, the CDR3 is TGCGCCAGCAGCCAGGAGGGGGACTATGAGCAGTTCTTC. Amino acid sequence: CASSQEGDYEQFF.

The rearrangement links TRBV5-6 to TRBJ2-2, with 10 bases that match TRBD1. V lost 5 bases to trimming and J lost 9 bases; unmatched junction nucleotides: 7. The CDR3 sequence is 14 residues long. Germline lookup yields CDR1 SGHDT and CDR2 YYEEEE. The CDR3 reads CASSGGQGVRELFF. The CDR3 DNA reads as TGTGCCAGCAGTGGAGGACAGGGGGTAAGGGAGCTGTTTTTT.

The V and J genes are TRBV27 and TRBJ2-1; D not resolved. CDR3 size: 13 residues. Germline V gene sequence: CDR1 MNHEY, CDR2 SMNVEV (reference sequence). The V and J ends lost 5 bases and 5 bases respectively, with 10 bases between them. The CDR3 DNA follows: TGTGCCAGCAGTCCTCTGACACACAATGAGCAGTTCTTC. Its protein product is CASSPLTHNEQFF.

The chain links TRBV9 to TRBJ2-2, with a tentative D call TRBD2 (5 bases). V gave up 4 bases and J gave up 8 bases, with 9 bases separating them. CDR1 and CDR2 from the germline V gene are SGDLS and YYNGEE. The CDR3 covers 12 residues. The CDR3 region is CASSPGSGELFF. Written as DNA, the CDR3 is TGTGCCAGCAGCCCTGGGAGTGGGGAGCTGTTTTTT.

This rearrangement joins TRBV30 to TRBJ2-5; D is possibly TRBD1 or TRBD2 (5 bases each). V dropped 5 bases and J dropped 11 bases, with 18 bases sitting between them. The CDR3 extends over 12 amino acids. Per the germline V gene, CDR1 is GTSNPN and CDR2 is SVGIG (reference sequence). The CDR3 DNA sequence: TGTGCCTGGGACAGACGTTCTGGGGAGCAGTACTTC. It yields the protein CAWDRRSGEQYF.

The chain carries TRBV5-1 and TRBJ2-5; a weak D match, TRBD1 (6 bases). This CDR3 comprises 16 residues. From germline, CDR1 is SGHRS and CDR2 YFSETQ. The V end was cut by 4 bases, the J end by 0 bases, with 16 bases between. The CDR3 nucleotides read TGCGCCAGCAGCGGAAGCCGGACAGAATACCAAGAGACCCAGTACTTC. Translation gives CASSGSRTEYQETQYF. The variable domain in full, with the rest retrieved from reference TRBV5-1 and TRBJ2-5, is KAGVTQTPRYLIKTRGQQVTLSCSPISGHRSVSWYQQTPGQGLQFLFEYFSETQRNKGNFPGRFSGRQFSNSRSEMNVSTLELGDSALYLCASSGSRTEYQETQYFGPGTRLLVL.

The table lists this clone with a count of one. This sequence joins TRBV13 and TRBJ1-2; no definite D call. CDR1 and CDR2 (germline): PRHDT, FYEKMQ (reference sequence). The CDR3 contains 15 residues. The V end was cut by 0 bases, the J end by 8 bases, with 16 bases between. The CDR3 is CASSLGRPQSGGYTF. As DNA, the CDR3 is TGTGCCAGCAGCTTAGGACGACCGCAATCGGGAGGCTACACCTTC.

J is TRBJ1-1 and V is TRBV7-3; D is undetermined. Germline V gives CDR1 SGHTA, CDR2 FQGTGA. Trimming took off 0 bases at V and 6 bases at J, with 14 bases between the two ends. The CDR3 length is 15 residues. The CDR3 coding sequence is TGTGCCAGCAGCTTAACCGGTGGAGGTCGAGCTGAAGCTTTCTTT. Its protein product is CASSLTGGGRAEAFF.

The V and J genes are TRBV6-9 and TRBJ2-7, with 9 bases matching TRBD1. The junction had 6 bases not matched to a gene; V was cut back by 5 bases and J by 4 bases. Germline V gene lookup returns CDR1 MNHGY and CDR2 SVAAGI. CDR3 length: 14 amino acids. The DNA for the CDR3 is TGTGCCAGCAGTGCTAGACAGGGGGTTTACGAGCAGTACTTC. As protein: CASSARQGVYEQYF.

Comments on this clone: At the DNA level, this CDR3 is encoded by other sequences in the same sample as well. The rearrangement links TRBV7-2 to TRBJ1-2; 10 bases fit TRBD1. The V gene end was trimmed by 5 bases and the J gene end by 5 bases; junction bases not matched to a gene: 8. The CDR3 totals 15 residues. CDR1 and CDR2 from the germline V gene are SGHTA and FQGNSA. The DNA for the CDR3 is TGTGCCAGCAGCCCCTCCGGGACAGGGGTATATGGCTACACCTTC. It encodes CASSPSGTGVYGYTF.

This chain uses TRBV5-6 with TRBJ2-5; 8 positions agree with TRBD1. V shed 3 bases, J shed 4 bases, and the junction held 11 bases outside the gene matches. CDR1 and CDR2 from the germline V gene are SGHDT and YYEEEE. This CDR3 spans 16 amino acids. The CDR3 sequence is CASSYNPQGEGETQYF. The CDR3 bases are TGTGCCAGCAGCTATAACCCACAGGGGGAAGGAGAGACCCAGTACTTC.

This clone is a singleton in its sample. The V call is TRBV6-1, the J call TRBJ2-5; D unresolved. The CDR3 runs 16 residues. Germline-derived CDR1 and CDR2 are MNHNS and SASEGT. Trimming took 2 bases from V and 0 from J, leaving 13 bases between them. The CDR3 reads CASSEFDRSYQETQYF. In DNA, the CDR3 is TGTGCCAGCAGTGAATTCGACCGATCGTACCAAGAGACCCAGTACTTC.

V gene TRBV27 combines with J gene TRBJ1-1; TRBD1 agrees at 7 bases. Germline V CDR1 and CDR2: MNHEY, SMNVEV (reference sequence). J gave up 4 bases and V 5 bases, and 7 bases lay outside the gene matches. The CDR3 is 14 residues long. The DNA for the CDR3 is TGTGCCAGCAGTCCAGGGGGGACGGTCACTGAAGCTTTCTTT. It is translated as CASSPGGTVTEAFF.

Here the CDR3 DNA reads TGTGCCAGCAGCTTAGGGTCAGCTGGGACAGGGGTTTACGAGCAGTACTTC. This codes for CASSLGSAGTGVYEQYF. The V call is TRBV7-6, the J call TRBJ2-7; the match to TRBD1 covers 10 bases. The CDR3 has 17 amino acids. Germline CDR1 is SGHVS and CDR2 is FNYEAQ. The junction had 10 bases not matched to a gene; V was cut back by 1 base and J by 4 bases.

CDR3 loop: CASSIDLGRAGFF. The CDR3 bases are TGTGCCAGTAGTATAGACCTTGGACGAGCGGGGTTCTTC. The J gene is TRBJ2-1, the V gene TRBV19, with D tentatively TRBD2 (6 bases). The CDR3 totals 13 residues. Trimming took 0 bases from V and 15 from J, leaving 15 bases between them. Germline V gene lookup returns CDR1 LNHDA and CDR2 SQIVND (reference sequence).

The chain has TRBV10-2 and TRBJ2-3; D possibly corresponds to TRBD2 (5 bases). Germline V lookup: CDR1 WSHSY, CDR2 SAAADI. Trimming pared 3 bases from V and 4 bases from J, leaving 11 bases between. This CDR3 is built from 14 residues. The CDR3 region has the DNA TGCGCCAGCAGTGAATACGGGGTTGCAGATACGCAGTATTTT. Its translation: CASSEYGVADTQYF.

V usage is TRBV5-6 and J usage is TRBJ2-3; 14 bases are a match to TRBD2. CDR3 length equals 19 residues. The junction had 7 bases not matched to a gene; V was cut back by 1 base and J by 0 bases. CDR1 and CDR2 from the germline V gene are SGHDT and YYEEEE. In DNA, the CDR3 is TGTGCCAGCAGCTTGAGGACTAGCGGGGGGCCCCGGAGCACAGATACGCAGTATTTT. Protein product: CASSLRTSGGPRSTDTQYF.

This chain links TRBV11-2 with TRBJ2-1; TRBD2 agrees at 7 bases. CDR1 is SGHAT, CDR2 FQNNGV, per germline. The length of the CDR3 is 14 residues. Unmatched junction bases numbered 1, after V lost 1 base and J lost 4 bases. In DNA, the CDR3 is TGTGCCAGCAGCTTAGTGGGGGGGTACAATGAGCAGTTCTTC. Its protein product is CASSLVGGYNEQFF.

The V gene is TRBV9, the J gene TRBJ1-3; 7 nucleotides match TRBD1. Germline CDR1 reads SGDLS; CDR2 reads YYNGEE. The CDR3 has 16 residues. Trimming removed 0 bases from V and 0 bases from J; junction bases left unmatched: 3. The DNA of the CDR3 is TGTGCCAGCAGCGTAGGGGACAGCCTCTCTGGAAACACCATATATTTT. The encoded protein is CASSVGDSLSGNTIYF.

The rearrangement joins TRBV5-1 to TRBJ2-1; D is perhaps TRBD2 (6 bases). The germline CDR1 and CDR2 sequences are SGHRS and YFSETQ. Between the trimmed V and J ends, which lost 5 bases and 2 bases, there was a span of 20 bases. The CDR3 loop spans 17 amino acids. The CDR3 DNA sequence: TGCGCCAGCAGGCCGGGGGTCCTTCCGGGTACCTACAATGAGCAGTTCTTC. It specifies CASRPGVLPGTYNEQFF.

V usage is TRBV6-1 and J usage is TRBJ2-2, with 7 bases identical to TRBD1. The junction had 6 bases not matched to a gene; V was cut back by 4 bases and J by 1 base. There are 16 residues in the CDR3. Germline assignment: CDR1 MNHNS and CDR2 SASEGT. In nucleotides, the CDR3 is TGTGCCAGCAGTGTCTACAGGGGTGTGAACACCGGGGAGCTGTTTTTT. Its translation: CASSVYRGVNTGELFF.

This chain uses TRBV13 with TRBJ2-5, with TRBD2 identical over 14 bases. The J segment lost 1 base and the V segment lost 5 bases, leaving 12 bases of the junction unmatched. From germline, CDR1 is PRHDT and CDR2 FYEKMQ (reference sequence). The CDR3 is made up of 19 amino acids. CDR3 nucleotide sequence: TGTGCCAGCAGCACCCCCTGGACTAGCGGGGGGCAAGTCCAAGAGACCCAGTACTTC. Translation gives CASSTPWTSGGQVQETQYF.

V usage is TRBV4-2 and J usage is TRBJ2-1; TRBD2 aligns across 7 bases. CDR3 length: 15 amino acids. V lost 5 bases, J lost 5 bases, and 9 bases stayed unmatched. Germline V gene sequence: CDR1 LGHNA, CDR2 YNFKEQ. CDR3 DNA sequence: TGTGCCAGCAGCAACCCCGGGACTATCGACAATGAGCAGTTCTTC. Translating gives CASSNPGTIDNEQFF.

The rearrangement uses TRBV7-8 and TRBJ2-7, with TRBD2 matching 7 bases. V shed 8 bases and J 5 bases; nucleotides not matched to a gene: 15. The CDR3 length is 15 residues. CDR1 is SGHVS, CDR2 FQNEAQ, per germline. Here the CDR3 reads CASCPVRGGGDEQYF. In DNA form, the CDR3 reads TGTGCCAGCTGCCCCGTGCGCGGGGGTGGGGACGAGCAGTACTTC.

The chain is built from TRBV7-9 and TRBJ2-1; 7 bases agree with TRBD1. The V segment lost 1 base and the J segment 6 bases; nucleotides outside the gene matches: 6. The length of the CDR3 is 15 residues. Germline CDR1 reads SEHNR; CDR2 reads FQNEAQ (reference sequence). Here the CDR3 DNA reads TGTGCCAGCAGCTTAGGACAGGGAACGTTCAATGAGCAGTTCTTC. It translates to CASSLGQGTFNEQFF.

This chain connects TRBV4-1 to TRBJ2-7; TRBD1 matches 7 bases. The ends lost 3 bases at V and 6 bases at J; junction bases unmatched: 5. This CDR3 has 13 amino acids. Germline V gene sequence: CDR1 MGHRA, CDR2 YSYEKL. CDR3 nucleotides: TGCGCCAGCAGCCAGATAGACAGGGTCGAGCAGTACTTC. Translated: CASSQIDRVEQYF.

V and J are TRBV7-9 and TRBJ2-1; D is perhaps TRBD2 (5 bases). The CDR3 spans 15 residues. The V gene lost 3 bases and the J gene lost 0 bases, with 9 bases spanning the gap. Germline V gives CDR1 SEHNR, CDR2 FQNEAQ (reference sequence). The CDR3 DNA follows: TGTGCCAGCAGCTTCGGGGAGTCCTCCTACAATGAGCAGTTCTTC. Translated, it gives CASSFGESSYNEQFF.

The chain recombines TRBV13 with TRBJ1-6; 8 positions match TRBD1. Trimming took 0 bases from V and 10 from J; bases not matched to a gene: 8. The V gene's germline CDR1 is PRHDT and CDR2 FYEKMQ (reference sequence). There are 16 residues in the CDR3. CDR3 in amino acids: CASSLGQQGANSPLHF. The CDR3 bases are TGTGCCAGCAGCTTAGGCCAGCAGGGGGCTAACTCACCCCTCCACTTT.

This chain uses TRBV14 with TRBJ2-7; 9 nucleotides line up with TRBD1. This CDR3 comprises 14 residues. Germline V gene data show CDR1 as SGHDN and CDR2 as FVKESK. The V gene end was trimmed by 5 bases and the J gene end by 7 bases; junction bases not matched to a gene: 9. CDR3 bases: TGTGCCAGCAGCGGGACAGGGAGGGTAAATGAGCAGTACTTC. It encodes CASSGTGRVNEQYF.